This TCR beta chain stems from a study of blood T cell repertoires in COVID-19. Profiling relied on immunoSEQ multiplex PCR, and the TCRdb table lists in-frame clones only, not all of them. The sample shows more than 450,000 clones, approximately 90% of them seen only once. This CDR3 has 14 amino acids. Germline V gene data show CDR1 as SGHDT and CDR2 as YYEEEE. The ends lost 2 bases at V and 3 bases at J; junction bases unmatched: 3. The sequence came from a woman younger than 30 who had recovered from COVID-19. The V gene is TRBV5-6, the J gene TRBJ1-1; 8 bases align to TRBD1. The sequenced material came from PBMCs or T cells enriched from blood (not recorded which). The CDR3 bases are TGTGCCAGCAGCTTTTGGACAGGGTACACTGAAGCTTTCTTT. Encoded protein: CASSFWTGYTEAFF.